The present entry profiles one T cell receptor (beta chain) with its context. The antigen is undetermined. These data originate in a study of OX40 agonist ivuxolimab in advanced cancers. General study results and limits: Relative to CD4+, CD8+ T cells held more expanded clones on average.

Repertoires were generated with immunoSEQ multiplex PCR, while TCRdb's copy carries only in-frame clones and drops some. Here the sample spans about 89,000 clones, 85% to 95% being singletons. The germline CDR1 and CDR2 sequences are MNHNS and SASEGT. There are 15 residues in the CDR3. With 0 bases removed from V and 2 bases from J, the gap between germline ends came to 8 bases. The sequence came from an adult with an advanced solid tumor such as melanoma, head and neck, liver or kidney cancer. Specimen: CD4+ or CD8+ T cells sorted from blood, collected in a trial of the OX40 agonist ivuxolimab. This chain joins TRBV6-1 and TRBJ1-5; D gene ambiguous. CDR3 protein: CASSEALLGNQPQHF. The DNA of the CDR3 is TGTGCCAGCAGTGAAGCGCTTTTGGGCAATCAGCCCCAGCATTTT.